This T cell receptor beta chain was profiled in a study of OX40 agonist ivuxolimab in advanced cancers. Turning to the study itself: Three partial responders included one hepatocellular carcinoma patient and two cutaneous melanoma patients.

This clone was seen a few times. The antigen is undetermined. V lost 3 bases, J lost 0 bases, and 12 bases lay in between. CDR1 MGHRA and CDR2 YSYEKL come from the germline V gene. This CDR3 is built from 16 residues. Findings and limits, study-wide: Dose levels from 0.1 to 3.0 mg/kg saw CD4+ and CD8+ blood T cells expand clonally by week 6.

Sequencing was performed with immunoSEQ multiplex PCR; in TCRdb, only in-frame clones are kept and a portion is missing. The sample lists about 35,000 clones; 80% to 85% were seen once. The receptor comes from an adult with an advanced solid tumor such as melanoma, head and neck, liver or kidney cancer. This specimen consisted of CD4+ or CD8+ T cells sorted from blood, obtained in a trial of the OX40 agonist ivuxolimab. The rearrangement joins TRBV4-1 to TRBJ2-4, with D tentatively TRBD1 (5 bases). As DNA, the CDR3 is TGCGCCAGCAGCCATCGGGCAGGGCTAGCCAAAAACATTCAGTACTTC. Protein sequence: CASSHRAGLAKNIQYF.